This T cell receptor beta chain was retrieved from a study of T cell responses to AZD1222 COVID-19 vaccine. The ends lost 3 bases at V and 7 bases at J; junction bases unmatched: 15. Germline assignment: CDR1 SGDLS and CDR2 YYNGEE. The CDR3 sequence is 18 residues long. Repertoires were generated with immunoSEQ multiplex PCR, while TCRdb's copy carries only in-frame clones and drops some. The data hold 200,000 or so clones, with 90% to 95% observed a single time. The source material was peripheral blood, sampled on day 0 of AZD1222 vaccination. The clonotype comes from an adult in good health. The chain recombines TRBV9 with TRBJ1-6; 8 nucleotides agree with TRBD1. CDR3 nucleotides: TGTGCCAGCAGCGCCTCTCCGGGACAGGCTCTCCTCAATTCACCCCTCCACTTT. It codes for CASSASPGQALLNSPLHF.